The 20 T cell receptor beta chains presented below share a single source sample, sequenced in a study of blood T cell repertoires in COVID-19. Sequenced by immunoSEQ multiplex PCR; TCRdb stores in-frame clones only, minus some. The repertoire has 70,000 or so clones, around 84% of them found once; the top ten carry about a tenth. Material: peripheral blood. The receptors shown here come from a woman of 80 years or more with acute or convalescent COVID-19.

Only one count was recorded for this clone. The CDR3 coding sequence is TGTGCCAGCAGTGAAGCACGGAGGGAGGCCTATGGCTACACCTTC. Its translation: CASSEARREAYGYTF. The rearrangement joins TRBV2 to TRBJ1-2, with D hard to call. Trimming took 0 bases from V and 4 from J, leaving 12 bases between them. Looked up from germline, CDR1 is SNHLY and CDR2 is FYNNEI. The CDR3 is 15 residues long.

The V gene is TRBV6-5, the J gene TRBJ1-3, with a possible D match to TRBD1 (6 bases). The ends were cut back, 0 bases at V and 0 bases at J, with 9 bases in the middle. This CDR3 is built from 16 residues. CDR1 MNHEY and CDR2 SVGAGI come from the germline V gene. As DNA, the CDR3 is TGTGCCAGCAGTTACTCGGGGGCTTTCTCTGGAAACACCATATATTTT. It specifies CASSYSGAFSGNTIYF.

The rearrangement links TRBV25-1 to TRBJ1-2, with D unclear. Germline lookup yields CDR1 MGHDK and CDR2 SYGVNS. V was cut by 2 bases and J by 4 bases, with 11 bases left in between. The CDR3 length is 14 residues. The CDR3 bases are TGTGCCAGCAGTGAAGGGAACGGAGGCTATGGCTACACCTTC. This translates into CASSEGNGGYGYTF.

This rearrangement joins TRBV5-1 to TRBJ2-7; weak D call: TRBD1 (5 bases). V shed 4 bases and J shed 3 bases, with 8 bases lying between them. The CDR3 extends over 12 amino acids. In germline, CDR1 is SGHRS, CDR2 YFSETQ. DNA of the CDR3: TGCGCCAGCAGCGTCGACAGCTACGAGCAGTACTTC. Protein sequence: CASSVDSYEQYF.

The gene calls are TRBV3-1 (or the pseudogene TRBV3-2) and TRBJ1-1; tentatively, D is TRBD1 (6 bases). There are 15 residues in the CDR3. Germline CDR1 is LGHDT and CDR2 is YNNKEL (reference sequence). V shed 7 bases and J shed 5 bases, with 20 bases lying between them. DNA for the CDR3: TGTGCCAGCAACTCTATACGGACAGTACCGACTGAAGCTTTCTTT. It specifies CASNSIRTVPTEAFF.

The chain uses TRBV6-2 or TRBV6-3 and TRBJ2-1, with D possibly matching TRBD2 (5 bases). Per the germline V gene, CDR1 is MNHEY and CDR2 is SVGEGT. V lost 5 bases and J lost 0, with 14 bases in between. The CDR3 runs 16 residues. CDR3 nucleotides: TGTGCCAGCAGTCCAGGACTCCCAGGCTCCTACAATGAGCAGTTCTTC. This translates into CASSPGLPGSYNEQFF.

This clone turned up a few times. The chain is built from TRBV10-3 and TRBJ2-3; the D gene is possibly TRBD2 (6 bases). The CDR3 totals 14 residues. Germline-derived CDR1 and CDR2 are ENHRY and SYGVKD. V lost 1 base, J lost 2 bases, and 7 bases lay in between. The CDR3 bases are TGTGCCATCAGTGAGTGGGGGGACACAGATACGCAGTATTTT. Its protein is CAISEWGDTDTQYF.

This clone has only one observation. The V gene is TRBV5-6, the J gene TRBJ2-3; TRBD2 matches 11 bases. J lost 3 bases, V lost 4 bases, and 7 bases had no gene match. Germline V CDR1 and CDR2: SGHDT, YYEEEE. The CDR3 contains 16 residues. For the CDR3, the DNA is TGTGCCAGCAGCGGTAATAGCGGGGGGGCTACAGATACGCAGTATTTT. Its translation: CASSGNSGGATDTQYF.

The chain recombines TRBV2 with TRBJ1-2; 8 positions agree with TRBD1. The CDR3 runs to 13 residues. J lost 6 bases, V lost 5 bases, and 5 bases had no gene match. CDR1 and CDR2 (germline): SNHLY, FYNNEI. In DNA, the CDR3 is TGTGCCAGCAGTCGACAGGGGAAGGATGGCTACACCTTC. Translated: CASSRQGKDGYTF.

The CDR3 loop reads CASSLFSTGDHYGYTF. In nucleotides, the CDR3 is TGTGCCAGCAGTTTATTCTCTACAGGGGATCACTATGGCTACACCTTC. The chain carries TRBV27 and TRBJ1-2, with 7 bases fitting TRBD1. CDR1 is MNHEY and CDR2 is SMNVEV in the germline V gene (reference sequence). The CDR3 sequence is 16 residues long. V gave up 1 base and J gave up 3 bases; unmatched junction bases: 8.

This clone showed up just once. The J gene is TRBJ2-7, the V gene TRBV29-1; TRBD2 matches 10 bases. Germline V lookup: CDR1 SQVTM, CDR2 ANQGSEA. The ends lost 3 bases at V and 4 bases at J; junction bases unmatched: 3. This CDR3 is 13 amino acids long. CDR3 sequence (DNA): TGCAGCGTTGACTCTAGCGGGAGTTACGAGCAGTACTTC. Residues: CSVDSSGSYEQYF.

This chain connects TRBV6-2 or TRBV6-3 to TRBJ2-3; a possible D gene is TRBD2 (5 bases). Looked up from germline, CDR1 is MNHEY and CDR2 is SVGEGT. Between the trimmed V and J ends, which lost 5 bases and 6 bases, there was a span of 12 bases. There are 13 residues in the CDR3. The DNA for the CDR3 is TGTGCCAGCAGTAACGGGGAGTTGGATACGCAGTATTTT. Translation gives CASSNGELDTQYF.

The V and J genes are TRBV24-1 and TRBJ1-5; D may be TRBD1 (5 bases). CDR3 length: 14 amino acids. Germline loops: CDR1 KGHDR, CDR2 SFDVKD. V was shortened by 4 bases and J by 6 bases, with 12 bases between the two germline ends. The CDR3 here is CATSEAGRVQPQHF. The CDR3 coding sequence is TGTGCCACCAGTGAGGCAGGGAGGGTTCAGCCCCAGCATTTT.

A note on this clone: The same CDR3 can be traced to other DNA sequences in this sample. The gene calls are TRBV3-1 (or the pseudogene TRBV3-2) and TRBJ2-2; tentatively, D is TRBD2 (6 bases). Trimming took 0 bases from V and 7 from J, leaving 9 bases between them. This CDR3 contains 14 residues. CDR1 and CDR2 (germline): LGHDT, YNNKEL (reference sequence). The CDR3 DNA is TGTGCCAGCAGCCAAGATCGTAGCGGCGGGGAGCTGTTTTTT. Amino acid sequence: CASSQDRSGGELFF.

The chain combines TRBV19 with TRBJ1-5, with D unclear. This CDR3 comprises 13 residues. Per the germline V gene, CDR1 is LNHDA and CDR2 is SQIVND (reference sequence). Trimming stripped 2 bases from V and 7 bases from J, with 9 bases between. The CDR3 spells CASSIQAIQPQHF. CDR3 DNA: TGTGCCAGTAGTATACAGGCGATACAGCCCCAGCATTTT.

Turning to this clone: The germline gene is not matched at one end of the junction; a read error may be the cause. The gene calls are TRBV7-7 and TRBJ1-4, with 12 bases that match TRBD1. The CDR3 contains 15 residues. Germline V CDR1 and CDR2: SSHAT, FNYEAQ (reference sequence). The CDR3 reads CASSLGTGGLEKLFF. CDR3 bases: TGTGCTAGCAGCTTAGGGACAGGGGGCTTAGAAAAACTGTTTTTT.

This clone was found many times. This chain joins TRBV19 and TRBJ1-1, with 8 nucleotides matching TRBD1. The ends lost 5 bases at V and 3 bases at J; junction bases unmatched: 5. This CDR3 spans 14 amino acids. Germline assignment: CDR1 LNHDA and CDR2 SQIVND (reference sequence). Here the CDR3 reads CASSRWTGHTEAFF. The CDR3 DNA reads TGTGCCAGTAGTCGATGGACAGGGCACACTGAAGCTTTCTTT.

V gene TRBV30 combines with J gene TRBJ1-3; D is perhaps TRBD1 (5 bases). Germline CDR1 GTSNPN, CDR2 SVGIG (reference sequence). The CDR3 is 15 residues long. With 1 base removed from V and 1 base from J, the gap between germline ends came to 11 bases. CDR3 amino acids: CAWSEIQGSGNTIYF. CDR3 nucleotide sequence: TGTGCCTGGAGTGAAATTCAGGGATCTGGAAACACCATATATTTT.

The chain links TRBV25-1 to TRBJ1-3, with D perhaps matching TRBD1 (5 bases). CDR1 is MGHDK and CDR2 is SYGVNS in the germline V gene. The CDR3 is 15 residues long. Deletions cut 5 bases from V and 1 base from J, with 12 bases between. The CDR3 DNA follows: TGTGCCAGCAGTCAGATGACAGCTTCTGGAAACACCATATATTTT. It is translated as CASSQMTASGNTIYF. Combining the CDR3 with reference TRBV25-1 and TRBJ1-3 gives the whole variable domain EADIYQTPRYLVIGTGKKITLECSQTMGHDKMYWYQQDPGMELHLIHYSYGVNSTEKGDLSSESTVSRIRTEHFPLTLESARPSHTSQYLCASSQMTASGNTIYFGEGSWLTVV.

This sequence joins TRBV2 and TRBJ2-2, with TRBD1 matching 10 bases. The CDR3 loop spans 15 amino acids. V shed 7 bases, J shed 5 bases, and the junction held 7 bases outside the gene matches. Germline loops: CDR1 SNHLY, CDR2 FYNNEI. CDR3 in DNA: TGTGCCAGCACCCAGGACAGGGGGGCGACCGGGGAGCTGTTTTTT. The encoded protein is CASTQDRGATGELFF.